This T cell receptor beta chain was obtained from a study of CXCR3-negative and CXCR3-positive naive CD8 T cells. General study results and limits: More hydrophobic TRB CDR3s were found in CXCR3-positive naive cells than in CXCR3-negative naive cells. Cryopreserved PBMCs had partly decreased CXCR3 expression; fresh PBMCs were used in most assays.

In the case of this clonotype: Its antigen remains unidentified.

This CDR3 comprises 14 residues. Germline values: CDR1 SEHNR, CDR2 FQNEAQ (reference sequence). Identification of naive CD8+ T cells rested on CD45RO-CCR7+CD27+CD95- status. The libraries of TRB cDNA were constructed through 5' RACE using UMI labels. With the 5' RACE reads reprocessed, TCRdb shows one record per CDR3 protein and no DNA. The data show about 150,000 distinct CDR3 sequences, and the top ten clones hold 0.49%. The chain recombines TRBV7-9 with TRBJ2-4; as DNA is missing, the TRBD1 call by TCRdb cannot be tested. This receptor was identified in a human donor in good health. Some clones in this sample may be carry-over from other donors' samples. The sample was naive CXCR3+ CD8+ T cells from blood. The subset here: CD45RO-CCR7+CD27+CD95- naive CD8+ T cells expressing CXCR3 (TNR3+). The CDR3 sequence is CASSLTGSKNIQYF.